This section outlines one TCR beta chain sequence together with its context. Its antigen is unidentified. A much larger clone differs by one base, so this may be a read error. CDR3 size: 15 residues. The entry originates in a study of T cell repertoires in cytomegalovirus infection. As for the study in general: The public TCR beta signatures pointed to both CMV infection and matching HLA type.

A single record per CDR3 protein comes from TCRdb applying MiXCR to the reads. The sample lists 200,000 to 300,000 distinct CDR3 sequences; 8% to 9.5% were seen once. Study conclusions and caveats: Accumulated public TCR beta family frequency recognized individuals carrying CMV together with the relevant HLA. The response measured ex vivo was dominated by TCR beta clonotypes (HLA-C-restricted and CMV-specific).

The specimen sequenced was PBMCs. This receptor was obtained from a human donor in good health (CMV status not recorded). Some clones in this sample may be carry-over from other donors' samples. The chain carries TRBV12-3 or TRBV12-4 and TRBJ2-7; 8 bases are shared with TRBD2. DNA of the CDR3: TGTGCCAGAAGTTACTCCGGGACTAGGAGTTACGAGCAGTACTTC. This translates into CARSYSGTRSYEQYF.